This passage covers 21 T cell receptor beta chains from one sample sequenced in a study of blood T cell repertoires in COVID-19. Only in-frame clones appear in the TCRdb table, and some are missing; sequencing was by immunoSEQ multiplex PCR. The table records about 81,000 clones, approximately 88% of them present only once. Sequenced sample: peripheral blood. These receptors originate from a man in his sixties or seventies with acute or convalescent COVID-19.

The chain uses TRBV11-2 and TRBJ2-7, with D hard to call. V was pared by 5 bases and J by 2 bases, with 4 bases between. Germline V gene sequence: CDR1 SGHAT, CDR2 FQNNGV. This CDR3 is 11 amino acids long. The CDR3 loop reads CASSLTYEQYF. CDR3 sequence (DNA): TGTGCCAGCAGCCTTACCTACGAGCAGTACTTC.

The J gene is TRBJ2-1, the V gene TRBV15; TRBD2 matches at 8 bases. This CDR3 comprises 18 residues. V lost 0 bases, J lost 2 bases, and 9 bases stayed unmatched. Germline V gene lookup returns CDR1 LNHNV and CDR2 YYDKDF (reference sequence). The CDR3 coding sequence is TGTGCCACCAGCAGAGATCGGTCTAGCGGGCTCACCTACAATGAGCAGTTCTTC. Its translation: CATSRDRSSGLTYNEQFF. Variable domain in full (rest from reference TRBV15 and TRBJ2-1): DAMVIQNPRYQVTQFGKPVTLSCSQTLNHNVMYWYQQKSSQAPKLLFHYYDKDFNNEADTPDNFQSRRPNTSFCFLDIRSPGLGDTAMYLCATSRDRSSGLTYNEQFFGPGTRLTVL.

This rearrangement joins TRBV6-2 or TRBV6-3 to TRBJ2-7, with 11 bases matching TRBD2. The germline V gene has CDR1 MNHEY and CDR2 SVGEGT. The CDR3 consists of 15 residues. J lost 5 bases, V lost 5 bases, and 8 bases had no gene match. CDR3 region: CASSPLAGARNEQYF. In DNA, the CDR3 is TGTGCCAGCAGTCCACTAGCGGGAGCACGGAACGAGCAGTACTTC.

This clone was counted a few times. CDR3 bases: TGTGCCAGTAGCCCCCTCGGTGCCGGCCAAGAGACCCAGTACTTC. Its protein is CASSPLGAGQETQYF. This chain uses TRBV19 with TRBJ2-5; D is unclear. CDR1 is LNHDA, CDR2 SQIVND, per germline (reference sequence). This CDR3 spans 15 amino acids. V was clipped by 6 bases and J by 1 base, with 15 bases between them. Drawing the rest from reference TRBV19 and TRBJ2-5, the complete variable domain is DGGITQSPKYLFRKEGQNVTLSCEQNLNHDAMYWYRQDPGQGLRLIYYSQIVNDFQKGDIAEGYSVSREKKESFPLTVTSAQKNPTAFYLCASSPLGAGQETQYFGPGTRLLVL.

This clone was counted once. The J gene is TRBJ1-1, the V gene TRBV7-6; D may be TRBD1 (5 bases). The CDR3 has 16 amino acids. Trimming removed 1 base from V and 0 bases from J, with 12 bases in between. The V gene's germline CDR1 is SGHVS and CDR2 FNYEAQ. As DNA, the CDR3 is TGTGCCAGCAGCTTAGGGGGCGGGACGGTGAACACTGAAGCTTTCTTT. This gives the protein CASSLGGGTVNTEAFF.

This clone is a singleton in its sample. V usage is TRBV5-8 and J usage is TRBJ2-7, with 7 bases identical to TRBD1. Germline loops: CDR1 SGHTS, CDR2 YDEGEE. V dropped 0 bases and J dropped 0; count of bases not matched to a gene: 6. The length of the CDR3 is 16 residues. CDR3 in DNA: TGTGCCAGCAGCTTGGACCTGAAGGGGGCCTCCTACGAGCAGTACTTC. Amino acid sequence: CASSLDLKGASYEQYF.

The gene calls are TRBV5-1 and TRBJ2-1, with 9 nucleotides matching TRBD1. The CDR3 extends over 16 amino acids. V gave up 4 bases and J gave up 5 bases; unmatched junction bases: 10. CDR1 is SGHRS, CDR2 YFSETQ, per germline. The CDR3 DNA reads TGCGCCAGCAGCCCCGTACCGGGACAGGGCCACAATGAGCAGTTCTTC. This sequence encodes CASSPVPGQGHNEQFF.

The chain is built from TRBV3-1 (or the pseudogene TRBV3-2) and TRBJ2-3; maybe TRBD2 (5 bases). The CDR3 has 13 residues. Trimming took off 0 bases at V and 7 bases at J, with 8 bases between the two ends. From germline, CDR1 is LGHDT and CDR2 YNNKEL (reference sequence). CDR3 sequence (DNA): TGTGCCAGCAGCCAAGACCCGGGGAATACGCAGTATTTT. It is translated as CASSQDPGNTQYF.

V and J are TRBV27 and TRBJ2-2; 8 positions match TRBD2. Germline loops: CDR1 MNHEY, CDR2 SMNVEV (reference sequence). V was pared by 2 bases and J by 1 base, with 6 bases of the junction left unmatched. The CDR3 totals 17 residues. The CDR3 bases are TGTGCCAGCAGTTTAGGCGGGGGGTTTATGAACACCGGGGAGCTGTTTTTT. Translated, it gives CASSLGGGFMNTGELFF.

J is TRBJ2-1 and V is TRBV19; TRBD2 is a possible D gene (6 bases). Trimming pared 3 bases from V and 0 bases from J, leaving 18 bases between. The germline CDR1 and CDR2 sequences are LNHDA and SQIVND (reference sequence). The CDR3 spans 18 residues. The CDR3: CASSMGFGRGSSYNEQFF. The CDR3 nucleotides read TGTGCCAGTAGTATGGGATTCGGGCGGGGATCCTCCTACAATGAGCAGTTCTTC.

V usage is TRBV20-1 and J usage is TRBJ1-2, with D unclear. Looked up from germline, CDR1 is DFQATT and CDR2 is SNEGSKA (reference sequence). V was clipped by 6 bases and J by 4 bases, with 9 bases between them. The CDR3 has 11 residues. CDR3 sequence (DNA): TGCAGTGCGAGGCAGCCCTATGGCTACACCTTC. Translated, it gives CSARQPYGYTF.

This chain connects TRBV10-3 to TRBJ1-4; 9 bases line up with TRBD1. The J segment lost 4 bases and the V segment lost 4 bases, leaving 13 bases of the junction unmatched. The CDR3 length is 18 residues. Germline V gives CDR1 ENHRY, CDR2 SYGVKD. The CDR3 nucleotides read TGTGCCATCAGTGCCTCCCGCGGGGGGACAGGGTATAATGAAAAACTGTTTTTT. Translated: CAISASRGGTGYNEKLFF.

V usage is TRBV20-1 and J usage is TRBJ2-5, with a possible D match to TRBD1 (6 bases). The germline V gene has CDR1 DFQATT and CDR2 SNEGSKA (reference sequence). Deletions cut 3 bases from V and 5 bases from J, with 28 bases between. The CDR3 totals 18 residues. The CDR3 here is CSASGPTGQVPRGETQYF. CDR3 sequence (DNA): TGCAGTGCTAGTGGTCCTACGGGACAAGTCCCCCGCGGGGAGACCCAGTACTTC.

The chain links TRBV10-3 to TRBJ2-7, with 9 nucleotides matching TRBD1. The CDR3 is 14 amino acids. From germline, CDR1 is ENHRY and CDR2 SYGVKD. The junction had 9 bases not matched to a gene; V was cut back by 11 bases and J by 1 base. In DNA form, the CDR3 reads TGTGCCTCGGAAGGGACAGGGATTTCCTACGAGCAGTACTTC. This encodes CASEGTGISYEQYF.

The chain has TRBV10-2 and TRBJ1-6; 8 positions agree with TRBD1. The CDR3 runs to 15 residues. Trimming took 4 bases from V and 5 from J; bases not matched to a gene: 4. The germline gives CDR1 WSHSY, CDR2 SAAADI. This CDR3 reads CASSVTGENNSPLHF. The CDR3 DNA reads as TGCGCCAGCAGTGTGACAGGGGAAAATAATTCACCCCTCCACTTT.

As regards this clone: At one boundary the junction diverges from the germline segment, which might be a read error. CDR3 DNA sequence: TGCGCCAGCAGCCGGGGGCCAGCGGGGAAGCAAGAGGCCCAGTACTTC. Its protein is CASSRGPAGKQEAQYF. The rearrangement uses TRBV5-1 and TRBJ2-5; possibly TRBD2 for D (7 bases). The CDR3 is 16 residues long. Germline CDR1 SGHRS, CDR2 YFSETQ.

J is TRBJ1-2 and V is TRBV7-2, with 8 bases aligning to TRBD1. V shed 3 bases, J shed 6 bases, and the junction held 6 bases outside the gene matches. This CDR3 is 14 amino acids long. Germline CDR1 is SGHTA and CDR2 is FQGNSA. This CDR3 is CASSFGQGSNGYTF. CDR3 sequence (DNA): TGTGCCAGCAGCTTCGGACAGGGAAGTAATGGCTACACCTTC.

This chain uses TRBV6-5 with TRBJ2-3, with a tentative D call TRBD2 (6 bases). There are 15 residues in the CDR3. Per the germline V gene, CDR1 is MNHEY and CDR2 is SVGAGI. V dropped 0 bases and J dropped 3 bases, with 10 bases sitting between them. The CDR3 protein is CASSYSMGGTDTQYF. In nucleotides, the CDR3 is TGTGCCAGCAGTTACTCGATGGGGGGAACAGATACGCAGTATTTT.

The rearrangement links TRBV27 to TRBJ1-1, with TRBD1 as a possible D gene (6 bases). Germline values: CDR1 MNHEY, CDR2 SMNVEV (reference sequence). Trimming cost V 6 bases and J 5 bases, with 19 bases left between them. This CDR3 has 15 amino acids. In DNA, the CDR3 is TGTGCCAGCAGCACTCTTGAGGGGGGGAGGACTGAAGCTTTCTTT. This gives the protein CASSTLEGGRTEAFF.

V is TRBV7-9 and J is TRBJ2-3, with D unresolved. The V and J ends lost 5 bases and 2 bases respectively, with 14 bases between them. CDR1 is SEHNR and CDR2 is FQNEAQ in the germline V gene (reference sequence). The CDR3 extends over 15 amino acids. Written as DNA, the CDR3 is TGTGCCAGCAGCCAAGTAGGAGACTTCACAGATACGCAGTATTTT. Protein sequence: CASSQVGDFTDTQYF.

J is TRBJ2-1 and V is TRBV27, with 7 bases matching TRBD2. The CDR3 has 14 amino acids. With 6 bases clipped from V and 7 bases from J, the junction kept 9 bases outside the gene matches. The germline gives CDR1 MNHEY, CDR2 SMNVEV (reference sequence). CDR3 in amino acids: CASRPGTTGNEQFF. DNA of the CDR3: TGTGCCAGCAGACCCGGGACTACGGGGAATGAGCAGTTCTTC.